The rows below give T cell receptor beta chains drawn from one sample of a study of early T cells in non-severe SARS-CoV-2 infection. Via MiXCR, TCRdb re-called the 5' RACE reads, giving one row per CDR3 protein. The sample shows just over 80,000 distinct CDR3 sequences, roughly 15% of them seen only once. Sequencing input: whole blood. The origin of the receptors is an adult who was a healthcare worker with PCR-confirmed SARS-CoV-2 infection or an uninfected control (not recorded which). The CDR3 runs from the conserved cysteine through the conserved F or W. The order of the fields is clone size, D gene, V gene, J gene, CDR3 DNA, CDR3 protein. D genes are given only for firm matches. The size of a clone is reported for some rows only, either as once, few or many, or as a class for expanded clones.

size: many; D: NA; V: TRBV28; J: TRBJ1-6; DNA: TGTGCCAGCAGTTTATCTAGGGGCAGAAATTCACCCCTCCACTTT; CDR3: CASSLSRGRNSPLHF
size: many; D: NA; V: TRBV10-3; J: TRBJ1-1; DNA: TGTGCCATCAGTGAGGGGGCTGCGAACACTGAAGCTTTCTTT; CDR3: CAISEGAANTEAFF
size: many; D: TRBD1; V: TRBV7-8; J: TRBJ2-7; DNA: TGTGCCAGCAGCCCCTGGGACAGCCCCTACGAGCAGTACTTC; CDR3: CASSPWDSPYEQYF
size: few; D: NA; V: TRBV19; J: TRBJ2-3; DNA: TGTGCCAGTAGTGTTGGTTTTGCGGGACTTAGCACAGATACGCAGTATTTT; CDR3: CASSVGFAGLSTDTQYF
size: NA; D: NA; V: TRBV7-2; J: TRBJ2-3; DNA: TGTGCCAGCAGCTTACAGGGTGGCGGTACTGATACGCAGTATTTT; CDR3: CASSLQGGGTDTQYF
size: NA; D: TRBD2; V: TRBV6-4; J: TRBJ2-3; DNA: TGTGCCAGCAGTGCTTCTAGCGGGGCAACAGATACGCAGTATTTT; CDR3: CASSASSGATDTQYF
size: many; D: NA; V: TRBV11-2; J: TRBJ2-7; DNA: TGTGCCAGCAGCTTAGGATTCCTCCAGGGGCCTATTCACGAGCAGTACTTC; CDR3: CASSLGFLQGPIHEQYF
size: many; D: NA; V: TRBV7-9; J: TRBJ1-1; DNA: TGTGCCAGCAGTTTAGAACGGTTGAACACTGAAGCTTTCTTT; CDR3: CASSLERLNTEAFF
size: NA; D: NA; V: TRBV7-9; J: TRBJ2-5; DNA: TGTGCCAGCAGCTTAGGGCTCGAGAGAGAGACCCAGTACTTC; CDR3: CASSLGLERETQYF
size: NA; D: NA; V: TRBV18; J: TRBJ1-1; DNA: TGTGCCAGCTCACCAGGGGCCGCGGGCACTGAAGCTTTCTTT; CDR3: CASSPGAAGTEAFF
size: few; D: NA; V: TRBV7-9; J: TRBJ2-5; DNA: TGTGCCAGCAGCAGAGTGGGGGGCACAGAGACCCAGTACTTC; CDR3: CASSRVGGTETQYF
size: NA; D: NA; V: TRBV2; J: TRBJ1-3; DNA: TGTGCCAGCAGTCCTCCCCGCTGGGGCTCTGGAAACACCATATATTTT; CDR3: CASSPPRWGSGNTIYF
size: many; D: NA; V: TRBV13; J: TRBJ1-4; DNA: TGTGCCAGCAGCCCCCACGCAACTAATGAAAAACTGTTTTTT; CDR3: CASSPHATNEKLFF
size: NA; D: NA; V: TRBV6-5; J: TRBJ2-1; DNA: TGTGCCAGCAGTTACTCTGAGACTGGAGCCTACAATGAGCAGTTCTTC; CDR3: CASSYSETGAYNEQFF
size: many; D: NA; V: TRBV18; J: TRBJ2-5; DNA: TGTGCCAGCTCGCGGGGTGAGACCCAGTACTTC; CDR3: CASSRGETQYF
size: many; D: NA; V: TRBV18; J: TRBJ1-4; DNA: TGTGCCAGCTCACCACCGGAGGGCAGTAGGGAAAAACTGTTTTTT; CDR3: CASSPPEGSREKLFF
size: few; D: TRBD2; V: TRBV11-2; J: TRBJ2-3; DNA: TGTGCCAGCAGCTTAACTAGCGGGGTGGGCACAGATACGCAGTATTTT; CDR3: CASSLTSGVGTDTQYF
size: many; D: NA; V: TRBV12-3/TRBV12-4; J: TRBJ1-2; DNA: TGTGCCAGCAGTTTGCGACGGAACTATGGCTACACCTTC; CDR3: CASSLRRNYGYTF
size: NA; D: TRBD1; V: TRBV20-1; J: TRBJ1-4; DNA: TGCAGTGCTCAAGGAGGGGGCTTTGAAAAACTGTTTTTT; CDR3: CSAQGGGFEKLFF
size: few; D: NA; V: TRBV5-6; J: TRBJ2-7; DNA: TGTGCCAGCAGCCTGACAGGGAGCGGGTACGAGCAGTACTTC; CDR3: CASSLTGSGYEQYF
size: NA; D: TRBD1; V: TRBV5-6; J: TRBJ1-2; DNA: TGTGCCAGCAGCTCCGTCGACAGGGGGCGAGTTAAAGGCTACACCTTC; CDR3: CASSSVDRGRVKGYTF
size: few; D: NA; V: TRBV3-1; J: TRBJ1-2; DNA: TGTGCCAGCAGCCAAGATTGGAGACAGACGGCCGGTGGCTATGGCTACACCTTC; CDR3: CASSQDWRQTAGGYGYTF
size: few; D: NA; V: TRBV20-1; J: TRBJ2-4; DNA: TGCAGTGCTACCTACCGGGACTTCCGGCTTCAGTACTTC; CDR3: CSATYRDFRLQYF
size: many; D: NA; V: TRBV20-1; J: TRBJ2-3; DNA: TGCAGTGCTCCGAACAGGGGAGGAGGGCGCACAGATACGCAGTATTTT; CDR3: CSAPNRGGGRTDTQYF
size: many; D: NA; V: TRBV7-6; J: TRBJ1-6; DNA: TGTGCCAGCACCCTGCGAGGGGGGAATTCACCCCTCCACTTT; CDR3: CASTLRGGNSPLHF
size: few; D: NA; V: TRBV29-1; J: TRBJ2-3; DNA: TGCAGCGTTGACAATACGCAGTATTTT; CDR3: CSVDNTQYF
size: NA; D: NA; V: TRBV29-1; J: TRBJ1-4; DNA: TGCAGCGCCGGGACAACAACTAATGAAAAACTGTTTTTT; CDR3: CSAGTTTNEKLFF
size: few; D: NA; V: TRBV28; J: TRBJ2-5; DNA: TGTGCCAGCAGTTCGGACTTAAGTAGGGAGACCCAGTACTTC; CDR3: CASSSDLSRETQYF
size: few; D: TRBD1; V: TRBV6-5; J: TRBJ1-1; DNA: TGTGCCAGCAGGGGAACAGGGGGCTTGGGAACTGAAGCTTTCTTT; CDR3: CASRGTGGLGTEAFF
size: many; D: TRBD1; V: TRBV12-5; J: TRBJ2-3; DNA: TGTGCTAGTGGTCTGAGACAGGGCGATACGCAGTATTTT; CDR3: CASGLRQGDTQYF
size: NA; D: NA; V: TRBV18; J: TRBJ1-6; DNA: TGTGCCAGCTCAACGCGACAGATTCAGAATTCACCCCTCCACTTT; CDR3: CASSTRQIQNSPLHF
size: many; D: NA; V: TRBV18; J: TRBJ1-1; DNA: TGTGCCAGCTCACCACTTCCCTTGAACACTGAAGCTTTCTTT; CDR3: CASSPLPLNTEAFF
size: few; D: NA; V: TRBV5-1; J: TRBJ1-1; DNA: TGCGCCAGCAGCTTGGGGGGGCGGACAGCGAACACTGAAGCTTTCTTT; CDR3: CASSLGGRTANTEAFF
size: few; D: NA; V: TRBV7-9; J: TRBJ2-5; DNA: TGTGCCAGCAGCTTAGTTGGGGCGGAGACCCAGTACTTC; CDR3: CASSLVGAETQYF
size: few; D: NA; V: TRBV28; J: TRBJ2-7; DNA: TGTGCCAGCAGTTCCGGCCCGGTCACCGACGAGCAGTACTTC; CDR3: CASSSGPVTDEQYF
size: NA; D: NA; V: TRBV1; J: TRBJ2-1; DNA: TGCACCAGCAGCCAAGATTTTTCCTACTCCTACAATGAGCAGTTCTTC; CDR3: CTSSQDFSYSYNEQFF
size: NA; D: NA; V: TRBV29-1; J: TRBJ2-3; DNA: TGCAGCGTTGAAGAAATTGGCCCTTACACAGATCCGCAGTATTTT; CDR3: CSVEEIGPYTDPQYF
size: many; D: NA; V: TRBV7-9; J: TRBJ2-1; DNA: TGTGCCAGCAGCTTAGCAAGGGCCGGAGGGAGTTACAATGAGCAGTTCTTC; CDR3: CASSLARAGGSYNEQFF
size: NA; D: NA; V: TRBV5-6; J: TRBJ1-1; DNA: TGTGCCAGCAGCTTGGGTCCCGGCGCGGACACTGAAGCTTTCTTT; CDR3: CASSLGPGADTEAFF
size: once; D: NA; V: TRBV3-1; J: TRBJ2-7; DNA: TGTGCCAGCAGCTCTATCTACGAGCAGTACTTC; CDR3: CASSSIYEQYF
size: NA; D: NA; V: TRBV7-3; J: TRBJ2-2; DNA: TGTGCCAGCAGCCCGGAGGGTTGGAGGGGGCTCGCCGGGGAGCTGTTTTTT; CDR3: CASSPEGWRGLAGELFF
size: many; D: TRBD2; V: TRBV7-9; J: TRBJ2-1; DNA: TGTGCCAGCAGCCAATACCCTAATCCTAGCGGGGTGTCCTACAATGAGCAGTTCTTC; CDR3: CASSQYPNPSGVSYNEQFF
size: many; D: NA; V: TRBV20-1; J: TRBJ1-2; DNA: TGCAGTGCCGGACAGATTGGCTACACCTTC; CDR3: CSAGQIGYTF
size: few; D: NA; V: TRBV18; J: TRBJ1-1; DNA: TGTGCCAGCTCACGTTCCGGCCCGGACACTGAAGCTTTCTTT; CDR3: CASSRSGPDTEAFF
size: many; D: NA; V: TRBV20-1; J: TRBJ2-7; DNA: TGCAGTGCTAGAGTCGGCCCCTACGAGCAGTACTTC; CDR3: CSARVGPYEQYF
size: few; D: TRBD1; V: TRBV7-8; J: TRBJ1-3; DNA: TGTGCCAGCAGCTTAGCCACAGGGGGCCCTGGAAACACCATATATTTT; CDR3: CASSLATGGPGNTIYF
size: many; D: TRBD1; V: TRBV7-6; J: TRBJ1-5; DNA: TGTGCCAGCAGCGCCTGGACAGGGGGTGGGAGCAATCAGCCCCAGCATTTT; CDR3: CASSAWTGGGSNQPQHF